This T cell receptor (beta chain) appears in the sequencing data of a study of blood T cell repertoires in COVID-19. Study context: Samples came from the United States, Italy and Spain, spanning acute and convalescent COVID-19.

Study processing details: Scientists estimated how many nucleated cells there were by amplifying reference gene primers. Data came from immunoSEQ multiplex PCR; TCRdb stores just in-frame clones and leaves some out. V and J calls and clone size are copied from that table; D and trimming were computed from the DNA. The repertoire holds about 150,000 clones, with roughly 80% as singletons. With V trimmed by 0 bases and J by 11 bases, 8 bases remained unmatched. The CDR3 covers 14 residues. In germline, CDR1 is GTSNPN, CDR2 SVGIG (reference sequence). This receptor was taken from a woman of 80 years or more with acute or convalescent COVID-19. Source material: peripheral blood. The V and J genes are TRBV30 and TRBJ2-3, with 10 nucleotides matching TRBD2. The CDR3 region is CAWSVLAGRMRQYF. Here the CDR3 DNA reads TGTGCCTGGAGTGTACTAGCGGGAAGGATGAGGCAGTATTTT.